This T cell receptor (beta chain) was sequenced during a study of shared clonotypes between healthy human individuals. Study information: Donor ages ranged 18 to 49 years: two women, a few men.

In germline, CDR1 is SGHTA, CDR2 FQGNSA. V dropped 4 bases and J dropped 2; count of bases not matched to a gene: 3. CDR3 length: 15 residues. This clone occurred once. A much larger clone lies one base from this, so it may be a read error. The authors distributed each subset's genomic DNA evenly over several immunoSEQ plates. Sequencing used immunoSEQ multiplex PCR; TCRdb keeps in-frame clones, though not all of them. The sample includes about 490,000 clones, about 79% of them seen just once. The sample was PBMCs. This receptor was identified in a woman between 35 and 50 years old in good health. Some clones in this sample may be carry-over from other donors' samples. The rearrangement uses TRBV7-2 and TRBJ1-3; 9 bases match TRBD1. As DNA, the CDR3 is TGTGCCAGCAGCTATCGGACAGGGGCTGGAAACACCATATATTTT. Its protein product is CASSYRTGAGNTIYF.